One and the same sample provided the 15 T cell receptor beta chains below, sequenced in a study of T cell responses to AZD1222 COVID-19 vaccine. Generated by immunoSEQ multiplex PCR, the TCRdb table keeps only in-frame clones and is missing some. Among about 96,000 clones, roughly nine tenths were seen once, and the ten largest hold roughly 24%. The specimen comprised peripheral blood, sampled on day 0 of AZD1222 vaccination. The source is an adult in good health.

This chain links TRBV28 with TRBJ1-3, with D possibly TRBD1 on 5 matching bases. Germline V gene data show CDR1 as MDHEN and CDR2 as SYDVKM. The CDR3 is 15 residues long. Trimming cost V 3 bases and J 4 bases, with 13 bases left between them. The chain's CDR3 is CASSFSDRGGNTIYF. The CDR3 region has the DNA TGTGCCAGCAGTTTTTCAGACCGGGGGGGAAACACCATATATTTT.

The rearrangement joins TRBV18 to TRBJ2-2; D is undetermined. With 6 bases removed from V and 0 bases from J, the gap between germline ends came to 17 bases. CDR1 and CDR2 from the germline V gene are KGHSH and LQKENI. The CDR3 spans 17 residues. CDR3: CASSPSRSLTNTGELFF. The CDR3 DNA sequence: TGTGCCAGCTCGCCCTCGAGGAGCCTCACGAACACCGGGGAGCTGTTTTTT.

The rearrangement joins TRBV29-1 to TRBJ1-1; tentatively, D is TRBD1 (5 bases). Per the germline V gene, CDR1 is SQVTM and CDR2 is ANQGSEA. This CDR3 contains 11 residues. V lost 8 bases to trimming and J lost 7 bases, with 14 bases between them. The CDR3 sequence is CSSRGEGEAFF. The DNA for the CDR3 is TGCAGCTCCCGAGGGGAGGGTGAAGCTTTCTTT.

The chain has TRBV28 and TRBJ2-7, with 9 bases matching TRBD2. CDR1 is MDHEN and CDR2 is SYDVKM in the germline V gene. The CDR3 is 14 residues long. V shed 2 bases and J 9 bases; nucleotides not matched to a gene: 8. CDR3 coding DNA: TGTGCCAGCAGTTTAATAGCGGGAGCTCCGGTGCAGTACTTC. Translation gives CASSLIAGAPVQYF.

The chain employs TRBV9 and TRBJ1-2, with 11 bases identical to TRBD1. CDR3 length equals 15 residues. In germline, CDR1 is SGDLS, CDR2 YYNGEE. J gave up 4 bases and V 3 bases, and 5 bases lay outside the gene matches. CDR3 in amino acids: CASSAWTGGSYGYTF. The CDR3 bases are TGTGCCAGCAGCGCCTGGACAGGGGGCAGCTATGGCTACACCTTC.

The chain combines TRBV7-3 with TRBJ2-2; the D is unclear. Germline V lookup: CDR1 SGHTA, CDR2 FQGTGA. This CDR3 region has 14 residues. V lost 4 bases, J lost 3 bases, and 9 bases lay in between. This chain's CDR3 is CASSSRTDTGELFF. CDR3 coding DNA: TGTGCCAGCAGCTCACGGACCGACACCGGGGAGCTGTTTTTT.

V is TRBV28 and J is TRBJ2-1; possibly TRBD1 for D (7 bases). The ends were cut back, 8 bases at V and 7 bases at J, with 21 bases in the middle. Looked up from germline, CDR1 is MDHEN and CDR2 is SYDVKM. This CDR3 region has 15 residues. The CDR3 loop reads CASLHAEGAINEQFF. The CDR3, as DNA: TGTGCCAGCCTACATGCGGAGGGGGCTATAAATGAGCAGTTCTTC.

This sequence joins TRBV24-1 and TRBJ1-2; 8 nucleotides agree with TRBD1. The ends lost 2 bases at V and 5 bases at J; junction bases unmatched: 3. The CDR3 has 14 amino acids. The V gene's germline CDR1 is KGHDR and CDR2 SFDVKD. CDR3 loop: CATSDSDRGYGYTF. CDR3 in DNA: TGTGCCACCAGTGATTCCGACAGGGGATATGGCTACACCTTC.

V is TRBV4-1 and J is TRBJ2-7; D remains ambiguous. The V and J ends lost 0 bases and 0 bases respectively, with 15 bases between them. The CDR3 runs 17 residues. Looked up from germline, CDR1 is MGHRA and CDR2 is YSYEKL. CDR3 DNA: TGCGCCAGCAGCCAAGATCCGCTGGGCCAAAACTCCTACGAGCAGTACTTC. It encodes CASSQDPLGQNSYEQYF.

This clone appeared once. The chain has TRBV3-1 (or the pseudogene TRBV3-2) and TRBJ1-2, with TRBD1 matching 8 bases. Germline CDR1 and CDR2: LGHDT and YNNKEL (reference sequence). The CDR3 extends over 14 amino acids. The ends lost 4 bases at V and 8 bases at J; junction bases unmatched: 9. CDR3 sequence (DNA): TGTGCCAGCAGCCCTTCCGACAGGGGCGGGGGCTACACCTTC. Translated, it gives CASSPSDRGGGYTF.

V usage is TRBV6-4 and J usage is TRBJ2-3; the D gene is possibly TRBD2 (5 bases). CDR3 length: 15 residues. The V gene lost 3 bases and the J gene lost 4 bases, with 14 bases spanning the gap. The germline V gene encodes CDR1 MRHNA and CDR2 SNTAGT. The CDR3 DNA reads as TGTGCCAGCAGTGAGTCTAGCCACCTCTCAGATACGCAGTATTTT. Amino acid sequence: CASSESSHLSDTQYF.

The CDR3 loop reads CATSRDPVTIYEQYF. The DNA of the CDR3 is TGTGCCACCAGCAGAGATCCGGTGACTATCTACGAGCAGTACTTC. The rearrangement joins TRBV15 to TRBJ2-7; TRBD2 is a possible D gene (5 bases). The V end was cut by 0 bases, the J end by 3 bases, with 12 bases between. This CDR3 spans 15 amino acids. CDR1 LNHNV and CDR2 YYDKDF come from the germline V gene (reference sequence).

The chain is built from TRBV29-1 and TRBJ2-3; D possibly matches TRBD1 or TRBD2 (5 bases each). CDR1 is SQVTM, CDR2 ANQGSEA, per germline. With 6 bases removed from V and 6 bases from J, the gap between germline ends came to 16 bases. The CDR3 consists of 13 residues. CDR3 amino acids: CSVRGRGKDTQYF. As DNA, the CDR3 is TGCAGCGTGAGGGGACGGGGAAAGGATACGCAGTATTTT.

V is TRBV30 and J is TRBJ1-2; D remains ambiguous. This CDR3 region has 14 residues. Germline CDR1 and CDR2: GTSNPN and SVGIG (reference sequence). The germline V and J ends were trimmed by 1 base and 3 bases, with 12 bases remaining between them. The CDR3 protein is CAWSASPADYGYTF. CDR3 DNA sequence: TGTGCCTGGAGTGCATCCCCCGCAGACTATGGCTACACCTTC.

This clone was seen just once. V is TRBV2 and J is TRBJ1-3; no firm D call. CDR3 length: 14 amino acids. Germline V CDR1 and CDR2: SNHLY, FYNNEI. Trimming shortened V by 3 bases and J by 0 bases, and 6 bases separated the two germline ends. CDR3: CASSEKGSGNTIYF. The CDR3, as DNA: TGTGCCAGCAGTGAGAAAGGCTCTGGAAACACCATATATTTT.